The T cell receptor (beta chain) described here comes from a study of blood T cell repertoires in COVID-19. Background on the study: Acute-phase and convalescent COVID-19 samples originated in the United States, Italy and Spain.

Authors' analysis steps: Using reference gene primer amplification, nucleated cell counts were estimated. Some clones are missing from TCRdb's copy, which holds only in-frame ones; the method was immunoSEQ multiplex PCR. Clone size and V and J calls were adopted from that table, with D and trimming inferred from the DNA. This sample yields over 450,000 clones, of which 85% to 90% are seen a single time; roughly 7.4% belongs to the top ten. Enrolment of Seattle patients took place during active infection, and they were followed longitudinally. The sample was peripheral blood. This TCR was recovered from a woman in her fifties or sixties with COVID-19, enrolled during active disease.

CDR3 bases: TGCAGTGCTAGAGGCGGGGACGAGCAGTACTTC. This gives the protein CSARGGDEQYF. The chain links TRBV20-1 to TRBJ2-7, with D maybe TRBD2 (6 bases). Between the trimmed V and J ends, which lost 1 base and 5 bases, there was a span of 6 bases. This CDR3 spans 11 amino acids. Germline lookup yields CDR1 DFQATT and CDR2 SNEGSKA (reference sequence).